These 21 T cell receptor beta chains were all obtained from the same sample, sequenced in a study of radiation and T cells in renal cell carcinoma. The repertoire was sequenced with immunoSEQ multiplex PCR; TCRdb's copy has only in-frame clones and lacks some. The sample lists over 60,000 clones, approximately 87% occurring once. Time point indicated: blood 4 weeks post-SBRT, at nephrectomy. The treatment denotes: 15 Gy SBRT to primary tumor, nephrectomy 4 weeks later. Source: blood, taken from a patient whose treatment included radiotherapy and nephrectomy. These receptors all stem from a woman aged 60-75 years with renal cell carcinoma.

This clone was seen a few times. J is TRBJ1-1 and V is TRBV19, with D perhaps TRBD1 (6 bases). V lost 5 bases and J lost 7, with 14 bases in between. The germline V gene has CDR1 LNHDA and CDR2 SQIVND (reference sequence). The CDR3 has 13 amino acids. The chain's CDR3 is CASSVTGIGEAFF. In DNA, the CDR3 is TGTGCCAGTAGTGTTACAGGGATTGGTGAAGCTTTCTTT.

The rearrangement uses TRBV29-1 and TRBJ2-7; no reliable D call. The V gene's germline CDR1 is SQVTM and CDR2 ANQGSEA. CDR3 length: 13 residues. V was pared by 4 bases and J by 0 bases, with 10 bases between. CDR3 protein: CSVGGFPSYEQYF. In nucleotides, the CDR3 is TGCAGCGTTGGGGGATTCCCCTCCTACGAGCAGTACTTC.

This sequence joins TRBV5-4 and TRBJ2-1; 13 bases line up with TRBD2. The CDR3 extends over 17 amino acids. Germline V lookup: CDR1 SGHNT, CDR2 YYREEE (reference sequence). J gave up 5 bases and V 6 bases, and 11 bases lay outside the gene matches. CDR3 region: CASTTEMGLAGNNEQFF. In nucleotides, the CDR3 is TGTGCCAGCACCACAGAAATGGGACTAGCGGGAAACAATGAGCAGTTCTTC.

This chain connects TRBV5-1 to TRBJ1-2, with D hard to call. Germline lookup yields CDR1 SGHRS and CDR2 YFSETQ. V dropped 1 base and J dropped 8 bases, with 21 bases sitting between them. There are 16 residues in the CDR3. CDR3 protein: CASSLTSLPDVGGYTF. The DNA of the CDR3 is TGCGCCAGCAGCTTGACGTCCCTCCCTGACGTGGGGGGCTACACCTTC.

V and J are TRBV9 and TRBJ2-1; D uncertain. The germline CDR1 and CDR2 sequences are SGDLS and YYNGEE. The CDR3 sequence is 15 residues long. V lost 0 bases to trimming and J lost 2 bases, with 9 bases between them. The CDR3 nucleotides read TGTGCCAGCAGCGTAGACCTGGTCCCCTACAATGAGCAGTTCTTC. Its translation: CASSVDLVPYNEQFF.

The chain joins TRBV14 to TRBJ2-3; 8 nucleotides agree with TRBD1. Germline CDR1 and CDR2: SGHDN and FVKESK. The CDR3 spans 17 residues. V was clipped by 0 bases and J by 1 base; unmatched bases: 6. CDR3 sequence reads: CASSQDGAGGRTDTQYF. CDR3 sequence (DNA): TGTGCCAGCAGCCAAGACGGTGCAGGGGGCCGCACAGATACGCAGTATTTT.

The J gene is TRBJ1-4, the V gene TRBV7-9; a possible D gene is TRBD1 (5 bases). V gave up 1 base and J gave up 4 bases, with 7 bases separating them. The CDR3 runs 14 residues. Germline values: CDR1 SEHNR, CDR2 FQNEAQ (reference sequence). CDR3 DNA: TGTGCCAGCAGCTTAGGACAGAATAATGAAAAACTGTTTTTT. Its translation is CASSLGQNNEKLFF. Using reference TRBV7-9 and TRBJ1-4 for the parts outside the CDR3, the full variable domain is DTGVSQNPRHKITKRGQNVTFRCDPISEHNRLYWYRQTLGQGPEFLTYFQNEAQLEKSRLLSDRFSAERPKGSFSTLEIQRTEQGDSAMYLCASSLGQNNEKLFFGSGTQLSVL.

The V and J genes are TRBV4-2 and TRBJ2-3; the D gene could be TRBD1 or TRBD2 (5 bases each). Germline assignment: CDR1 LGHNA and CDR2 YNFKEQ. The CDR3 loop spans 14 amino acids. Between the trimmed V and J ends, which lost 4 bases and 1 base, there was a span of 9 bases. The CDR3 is CASSPGAGTDTQYF. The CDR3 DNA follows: TGTGCCAGCAGCCCCGGGGCGGGCACAGATACGCAGTATTTT.

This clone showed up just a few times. The CDR3 loop reads CAISDTGSLQPQHF. CDR3 nucleotides: TGTGCCATCAGTGATACCGGAAGCCTTCAGCCCCAGCATTTT. The rearrangement uses TRBV10-3 and TRBJ1-5; D gene ambiguous. The CDR3 sequence is 14 residues long. CDR1 and CDR2 (germline): ENHRY, SYGVKD. Trimming took off 3 bases at V and 6 bases at J, with 12 bases between the two ends.

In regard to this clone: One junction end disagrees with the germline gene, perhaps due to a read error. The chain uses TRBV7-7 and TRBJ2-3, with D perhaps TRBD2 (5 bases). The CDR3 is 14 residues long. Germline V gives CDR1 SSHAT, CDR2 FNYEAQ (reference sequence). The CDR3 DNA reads TGTGCTAGCAGCTTAGCGTCCGGGGCAGATACGCAGTATTTT. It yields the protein CASSLASGADTQYF.

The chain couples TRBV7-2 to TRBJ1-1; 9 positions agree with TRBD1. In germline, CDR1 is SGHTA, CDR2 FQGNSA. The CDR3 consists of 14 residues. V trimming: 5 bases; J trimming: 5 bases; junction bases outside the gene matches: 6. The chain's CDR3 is CASSKQGAITEAFF. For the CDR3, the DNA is TGTGCCAGCAGCAAACAGGGGGCGATTACTGAAGCTTTCTTT.

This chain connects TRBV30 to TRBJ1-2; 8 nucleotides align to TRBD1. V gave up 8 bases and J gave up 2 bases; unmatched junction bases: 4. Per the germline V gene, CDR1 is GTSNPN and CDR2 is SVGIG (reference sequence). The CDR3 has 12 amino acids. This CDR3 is CARQGTNYGYTF. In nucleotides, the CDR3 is TGTGCCAGACAGGGGACCAACTATGGCTACACCTTC.

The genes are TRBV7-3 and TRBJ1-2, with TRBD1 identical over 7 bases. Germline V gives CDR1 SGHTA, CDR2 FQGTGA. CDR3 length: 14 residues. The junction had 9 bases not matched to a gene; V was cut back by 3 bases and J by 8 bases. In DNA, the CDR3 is TGTGCCAGCAGCTTCGACAGGGATCGGCAGGGCTACACCTTC. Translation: CASSFDRDRQGYTF.

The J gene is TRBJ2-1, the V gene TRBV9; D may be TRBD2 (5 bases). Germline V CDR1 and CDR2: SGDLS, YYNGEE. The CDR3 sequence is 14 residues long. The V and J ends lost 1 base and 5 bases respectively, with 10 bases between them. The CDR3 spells CASSVRWENNEQFF. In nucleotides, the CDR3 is TGTGCCAGCAGCGTACGATGGGAGAACAATGAGCAGTTCTTC. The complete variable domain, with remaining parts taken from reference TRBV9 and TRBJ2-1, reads DSGVTQTPKHLITATGQRVTLRCSPRSGDLSVYWYQQSLDQGLQFLIQYYNGEERAKGNILERFSAQQFPDLHSELNLSSLELGDSALYFCASSVRWENNEQFFGPGTRLTVL.

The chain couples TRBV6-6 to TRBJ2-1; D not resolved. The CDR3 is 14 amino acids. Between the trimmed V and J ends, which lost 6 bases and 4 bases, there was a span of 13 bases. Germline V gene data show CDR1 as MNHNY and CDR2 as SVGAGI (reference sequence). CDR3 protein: CASRRHVGYNEQFF. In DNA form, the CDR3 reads TGTGCCAGCAGAAGACACGTGGGGTACAATGAGCAGTTCTTC.

CDR3 DNA sequence: TGCGCCAGCAGTGATGGCGGGGGGGCCTACGAGCAGTACTTC. Protein sequence: CASSDGGGAYEQYF. The chain links TRBV10-1 to TRBJ2-7; TRBD2 matches 9 bases. CDR3 size: 14 residues. After removal of 3 bases from V and 2 bases from J, the junction contained 2 bases not matched to a gene. Germline V lookup: CDR1 WNHNN, CDR2 SYGVQD (reference sequence).

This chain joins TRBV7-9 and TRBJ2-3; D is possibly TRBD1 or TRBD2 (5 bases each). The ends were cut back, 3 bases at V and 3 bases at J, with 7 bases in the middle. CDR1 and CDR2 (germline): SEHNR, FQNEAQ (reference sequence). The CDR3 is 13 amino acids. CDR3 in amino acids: CASSLGDTDTQYF. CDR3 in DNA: TGTGCCAGCAGCTTGGGGGATACAGATACGCAGTATTTT.

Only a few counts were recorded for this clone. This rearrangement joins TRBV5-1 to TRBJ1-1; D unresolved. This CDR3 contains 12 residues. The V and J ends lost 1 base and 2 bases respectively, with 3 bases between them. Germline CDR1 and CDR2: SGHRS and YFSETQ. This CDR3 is CASSLSNTEAFF. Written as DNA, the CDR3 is TGCGCCAGCAGCTTGAGTAACACTGAAGCTTTCTTT.

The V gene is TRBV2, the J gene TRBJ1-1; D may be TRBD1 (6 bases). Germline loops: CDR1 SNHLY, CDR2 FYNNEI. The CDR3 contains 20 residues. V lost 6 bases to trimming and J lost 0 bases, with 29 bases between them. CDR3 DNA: TGTGCCAGCAGCAGCCCGACAGGAAATTCTTTTTTACTTATGAACACTGAAGCTTTCTTT. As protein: CASSSPTGNSFLLMNTEAFF.

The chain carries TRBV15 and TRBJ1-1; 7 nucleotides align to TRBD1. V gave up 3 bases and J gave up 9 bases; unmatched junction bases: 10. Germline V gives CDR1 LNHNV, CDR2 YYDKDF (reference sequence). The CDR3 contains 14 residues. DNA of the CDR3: TGTGCCACCAGCAGCCCGGGACAGCGAAGGCAAGCTTTCTTT. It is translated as CATSSPGQRRQAFF.

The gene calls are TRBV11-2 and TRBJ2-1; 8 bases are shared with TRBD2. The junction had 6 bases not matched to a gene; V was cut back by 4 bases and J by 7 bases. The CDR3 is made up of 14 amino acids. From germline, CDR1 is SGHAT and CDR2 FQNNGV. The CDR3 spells CASSSGLGGNEQFF. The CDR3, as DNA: TGTGCCAGCAGCTCGGGACTAGGTGGTAATGAGCAGTTCTTC.